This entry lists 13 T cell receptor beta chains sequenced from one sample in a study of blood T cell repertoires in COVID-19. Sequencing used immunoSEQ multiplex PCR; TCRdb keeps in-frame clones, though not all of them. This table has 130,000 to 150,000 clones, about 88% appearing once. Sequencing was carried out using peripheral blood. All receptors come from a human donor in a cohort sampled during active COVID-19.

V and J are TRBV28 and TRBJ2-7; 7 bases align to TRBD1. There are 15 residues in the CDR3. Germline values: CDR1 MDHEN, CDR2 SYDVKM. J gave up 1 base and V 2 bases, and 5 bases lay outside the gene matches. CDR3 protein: CASSLPTGQSYEQYF. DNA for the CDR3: TGTGCCAGCAGTTTACCGACGGGACAGTCCTACGAGCAGTACTTC. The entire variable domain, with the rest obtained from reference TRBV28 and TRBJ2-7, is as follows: DVKVTQSSRYLVKRTGEKVFLECVQDMDHENMFWYRQDPGLGLRLIYFSYDVKMKEKGDIPEGYSVSREKKERFSLILESASTNQTSMYLCASSLPTGQSYEQYFGPGTRLTVT.

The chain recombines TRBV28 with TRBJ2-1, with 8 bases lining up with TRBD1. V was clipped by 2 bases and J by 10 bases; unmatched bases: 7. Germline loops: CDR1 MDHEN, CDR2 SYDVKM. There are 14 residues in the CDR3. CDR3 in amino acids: CASSLRQGTQEQFF. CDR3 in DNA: TGTGCCAGCAGTTTAAGACAGGGGACTCAGGAGCAGTTCTTC.

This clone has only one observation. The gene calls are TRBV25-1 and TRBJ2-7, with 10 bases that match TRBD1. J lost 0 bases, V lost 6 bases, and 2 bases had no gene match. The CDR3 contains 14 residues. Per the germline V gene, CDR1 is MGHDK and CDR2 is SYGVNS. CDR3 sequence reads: CASSRTGGSYEQYF. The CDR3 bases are TGTGCCAGCAGCCGGACAGGGGGCTCCTACGAGCAGTACTTC.

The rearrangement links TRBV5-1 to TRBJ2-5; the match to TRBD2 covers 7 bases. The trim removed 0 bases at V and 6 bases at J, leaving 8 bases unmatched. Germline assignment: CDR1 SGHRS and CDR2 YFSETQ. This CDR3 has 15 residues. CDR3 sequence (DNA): TGCGCCAGCAGCTTGGAGCCGGGGGGAAGAAAGACCCAGTACTTC. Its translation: CASSLEPGGRKTQYF.

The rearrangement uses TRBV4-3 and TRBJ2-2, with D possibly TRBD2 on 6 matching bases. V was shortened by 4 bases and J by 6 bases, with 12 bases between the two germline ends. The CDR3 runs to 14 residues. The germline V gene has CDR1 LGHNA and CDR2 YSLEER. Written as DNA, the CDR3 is TGCGCCAGCAGCCCGCTAGCGAGCGCCGGGGAGCTGTTTTTT. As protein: CASSPLASAGELFF.

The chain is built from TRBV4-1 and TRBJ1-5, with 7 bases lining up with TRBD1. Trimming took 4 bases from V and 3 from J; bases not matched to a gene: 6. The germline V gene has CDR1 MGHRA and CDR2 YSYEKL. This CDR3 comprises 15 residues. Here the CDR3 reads CASSLGTVLNQPQHF. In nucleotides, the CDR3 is TGCGCCAGCAGCCTAGGGACAGTACTCAATCAGCCCCAGCATTTT.

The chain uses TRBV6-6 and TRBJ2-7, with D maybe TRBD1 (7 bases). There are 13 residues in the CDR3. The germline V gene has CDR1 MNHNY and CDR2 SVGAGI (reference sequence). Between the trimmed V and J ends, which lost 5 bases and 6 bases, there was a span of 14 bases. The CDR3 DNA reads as TGTGCCAGCAGTCTCCGTCAGGGGGGCGAGCAGTACTTC. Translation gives CASSLRQGGEQYF.

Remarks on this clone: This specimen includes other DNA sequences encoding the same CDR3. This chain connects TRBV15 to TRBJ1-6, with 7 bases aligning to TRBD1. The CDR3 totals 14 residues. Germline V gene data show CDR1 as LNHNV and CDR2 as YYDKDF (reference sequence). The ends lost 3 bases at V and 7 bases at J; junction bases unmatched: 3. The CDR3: CATSRDRRNSPLHF. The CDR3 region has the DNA TGTGCCACCAGCAGGGACAGGCGAAATTCACCCCTCCACTTT.

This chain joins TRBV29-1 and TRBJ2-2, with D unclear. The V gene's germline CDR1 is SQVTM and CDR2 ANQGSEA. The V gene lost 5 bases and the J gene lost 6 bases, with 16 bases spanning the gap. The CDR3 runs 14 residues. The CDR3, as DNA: TGCAGCGTTACACCCGTCTCAGTCGCCGGGGAGCTGTTTTTT. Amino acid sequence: CSVTPVSVAGELFF.

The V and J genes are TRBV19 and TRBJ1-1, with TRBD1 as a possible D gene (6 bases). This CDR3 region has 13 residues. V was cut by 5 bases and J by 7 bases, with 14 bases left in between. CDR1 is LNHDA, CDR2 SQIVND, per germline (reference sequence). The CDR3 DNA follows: TGTGCCAGTAGTCTCAACGGACAGCATGAAGCTTTCTTT. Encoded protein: CASSLNGQHEAFF.

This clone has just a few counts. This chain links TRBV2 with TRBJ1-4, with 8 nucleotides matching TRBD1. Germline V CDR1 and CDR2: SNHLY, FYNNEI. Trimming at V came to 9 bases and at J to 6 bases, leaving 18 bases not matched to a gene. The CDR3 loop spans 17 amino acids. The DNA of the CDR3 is TGTGCCAGAACCGCGGGACAGGCCGCCAACAAAGATGAAAAACTGTTTTTT. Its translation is CARTAGQAANKDEKLFF.

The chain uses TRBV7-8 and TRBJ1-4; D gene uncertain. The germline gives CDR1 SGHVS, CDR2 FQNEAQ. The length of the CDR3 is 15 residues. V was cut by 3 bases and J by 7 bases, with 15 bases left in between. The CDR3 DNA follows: TGTGCCAGCAGCTTCCTCTCCCAAGCGCCTGAAAAACTGTTTTTT. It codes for CASSFLSQAPEKLFF. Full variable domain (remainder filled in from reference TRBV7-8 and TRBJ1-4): GAGVSQSPRYKVAKRGQDVALRCDPISGHVSLFWYQQALGQGPEFLTYFQNEAQLDKSGLPSDRFFAERPEGSVSTLKIQRTQQEDSAVYLCASSFLSQAPEKLFFGSGTQLSVL.

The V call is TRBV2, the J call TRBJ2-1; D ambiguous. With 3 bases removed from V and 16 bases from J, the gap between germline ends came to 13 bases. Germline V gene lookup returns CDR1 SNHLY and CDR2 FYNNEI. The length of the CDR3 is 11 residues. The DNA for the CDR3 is TGTGCCAGCAGTGAGCAGTCTTTTCCTTTCTTC. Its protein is CASSEQSFPFF.